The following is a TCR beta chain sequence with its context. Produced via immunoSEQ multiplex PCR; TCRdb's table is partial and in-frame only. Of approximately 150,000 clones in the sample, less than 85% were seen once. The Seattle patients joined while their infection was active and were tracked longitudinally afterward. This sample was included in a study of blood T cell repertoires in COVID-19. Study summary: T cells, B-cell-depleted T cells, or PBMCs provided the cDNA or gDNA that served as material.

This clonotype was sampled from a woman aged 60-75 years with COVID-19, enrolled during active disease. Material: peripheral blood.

CDR3 sequence: CASSMEDRRGMFF. The CDR3 nucleotides are TGTGCCAGTAGTATGGAGGACAGGAGGGGGATGTTCTTC. J is TRBJ2-1 and V is TRBV19, with D perhaps TRBD1 (7 bases). V lost 3 bases, J lost 15 bases, and 18 bases lay in between. CDR1 and CDR2 from the germline V gene are LNHDA and SQIVND (reference sequence). CDR3 size: 13 residues. Full variable domain (outside the CDR3, taken from reference TRBV19 and TRBJ2-1): DGGITQSPKYLFRKEGQNVTLSCEQNLNHDAMYWYRQDPGQGLRLIYYSQIVNDFQKGDIAEGYSVSREKKESFPLTVTSAQKNPTAFYLCASSMEDRRGMFFGPGTRLTVL.